A single sample gave rise to the 28 T cell receptor beta chains below, sequenced in a study of shared clonotypes between healthy human individuals (TCRdb year 2020). Receptor libraries were prepared by the immunoSEQ multiplex PCR assay. TCRdb holds this immuneACCESS table with in-frame rearrangements only. Some clones are missing; in checked studies, unresolved V genes explain under half, and the rest has no known cause. The table for this sample lists approximately 440,000 clones; roughly three quarters of them were counted only once. Of the sample, 9.5% to 15% falls within the top ten clones. The specimen sequenced was PBMCs. The receptors stem from a woman between 40 and 55 years old in good health. Some clones in this sample may be carry-over from other donors' samples.

This clone was recorded once. The gene calls are TRBV5-1 and TRBJ2-3; TRBD2 agrees at 9 bases. V gave up 0 bases and J gave up 2 bases; unmatched junction bases: 4. CDR3 length: 16 residues. The germline CDR1 and CDR2 sequences are SGHRS and YFSETQ. The CDR3 loop reads CASSLGPSGTTDTQYF. Here the CDR3 DNA reads TGCGCCAGCAGCTTGGGGCCTAGCGGGACCACAGATACGCAGTATTTT.

As for this clone: Without the conserved terminal phenylalanine or tryptophan, this CDR3 likely stems from a read error. The chain recombines TRBV29-1 with TRBJ1-5; D is unresolved. This CDR3 contains 9 residues. The ends were cut back, 8 bases at V and 12 bases at J, with 11 bases in the middle. CDR1 is SQVTM and CDR2 is ANQGSEA in the germline V gene. CDR3 DNA sequence: TGCAGCCCTGCTTCGGGCCAGCATCTT. Residues: CSPASGQHL.

This chain connects TRBV28 to TRBJ1-5; the match to TRBD1 covers 8 bases. This CDR3 contains 16 residues. Germline V gene sequence: CDR1 MDHEN, CDR2 SYDVKM. The J segment lost 6 bases and the V segment lost 7 bases, leaving 14 bases of the junction unmatched. CDR3: CASTSIQGALTQPQHF. CDR3 sequence (DNA): TGTGCCAGCACCTCCATTCAGGGGGCACTAACTCAGCCCCAGCATTTT.

As regards this clone: A much more abundant neighbour one base away suggests this may be a read error. The CDR3 sequence: CASSYPPSGNTGELFF. In nucleotides, the CDR3 is TGTGCCAGCAGTTACCCCCCATCCGGGAACACCGGGGAGCTGTTTTTT. This chain links TRBV6-5 with TRBJ2-2; D is ambiguous. This CDR3 is 16 amino acids long. Germline-derived CDR1 and CDR2 are MNHEY and SVGAGI. Between the trimmed V and J ends, which lost 2 bases and 1 base, there was a span of 11 bases.

There are many counts of this clone. The sample holds other DNA sequences that translate to the same CDR3. This chain links TRBV5-6 with TRBJ1-1; the D is unclear. This CDR3 has 14 residues. With 2 bases removed from V and 2 bases from J, the gap between germline ends came to 10 bases. CDR1 is SGHDT, CDR2 YYEEEE, per germline. The CDR3 is CASSLGRRNTEAFF. The CDR3 nucleotides read TGTGCCAGCAGCTTAGGCAGGAGAAACACTGAAGCTTTCTTT. The variable domain in full, with the rest retrieved from reference TRBV5-6 and TRBJ1-1, is DAGVTQSPTHLIKTRGQQVTLRCSPKSGHDTVSWYQQALGQGPQFIFQYYEEEERQRGNFPDRFSGHQFPNYSSELNVNALLLGDSALYLCASSLGRRNTEAFFGQGTRLTVV.

V and J are TRBV5-6 and TRBJ2-7; 11 bases agree with TRBD2. Germline loops: CDR1 SGHDT, CDR2 YYEEEE. This CDR3 spans 16 amino acids. V lost 2 bases to trimming and J lost 2 bases; unmatched junction nucleotides: 6. The DNA of the CDR3 is TGTGCCAGCAGCTTCGGTTTGGGACTAGCGGCCTACGAGCAGTACTTC. This sequence encodes CASSFGLGLAAYEQYF.

Points on this clone: A far larger clone differs by one base, so this is likely a read error. The chain combines TRBV7-2 with TRBJ1-2; D call uncertain. CDR1 and CDR2 from the germline V gene are SGHTA and FQGNSA. With 3 bases removed from V and 3 bases from J, the gap between germline ends came to 8 bases. CDR3 size: 13 residues. DNA for the CDR3: TGTGCCAGCAGCTTTAGGACGGACTATGGCTACACCTTC. As protein: CASSFRTDYGYTF. The complete variable domain, with remaining parts taken from reference TRBV7-2 and TRBJ1-2, reads GAGVSQSPSNKVTEKGKDVELRCDPISGHTALYWYRQSLGQGLEFLIYFQGNSAPDKSGLPSDRFSAERTGGSVSTLTIQRTQQEDSAVYLCASSFRTDYGYTFGSGTRLTVV.

The chain uses TRBV19 and TRBJ1-5; 11 positions match TRBD1. The germline CDR1 and CDR2 sequences are LNHDA and SQIVND (reference sequence). The CDR3 sequence is 16 residues long. With 5 bases clipped from V and 6 bases from J, the junction kept 9 bases outside the gene matches. CDR3 residues: CASSSPGQGVSQPQHF. Here the CDR3 DNA reads TGTGCCAGTAGTTCGCCGGGACAGGGGGTGAGTCAGCCCCAGCATTTT.

A remark on this clone: The likely explanation is a read error, given a far larger clone one base away. The CDR3 loop reads CASSQEIGSSGGQYF. The CDR3 region has the DNA TGCGCCAGCAGCCAAGAGATCGGGAGTTCCGGCGGGCAGTACTTC. This chain connects TRBV4-3 to TRBJ2-7, with D possibly matching TRBD2 (6 bases). The CDR3 is 15 residues long. V lost 0 bases and J lost 9, with 18 bases in between. Germline assignment: CDR1 LGHNA and CDR2 YSLEER.

To note about this clone: A read error is possible here, since a much larger clone lies one base away. Other nucleotide sequences from this sample produce the same CDR3. The V gene is TRBV6-4, the J gene TRBJ1-1, with D possibly matching TRBD1 (6 bases). The CDR3 covers 13 residues. The V and J ends lost 2 bases and 5 bases respectively, with 9 bases between them. From germline, CDR1 is MRHNA and CDR2 SNTAGT. The CDR3 region has the DNA TGTGCCAGCAGTGACGAGGGGGGGACTGAAGCTTTCTTT. Its protein product is CASSDEGGTEAFF.

The chain links TRBV7-2 to TRBJ2-5; D possibly uses TRBD1 or TRBD2 (5 bases each). The V gene's germline CDR1 is SGHTA and CDR2 FQGNSA. The V gene lost 1 base and the J gene lost 7 bases, with 10 bases spanning the gap. The CDR3 loop spans 13 amino acids. CDR3 sequence (DNA): TGTGCCAGCAGCTTAGACGGGGCGGGGACCCAGTACTTC. Translation: CASSLDGAGTQYF. The entire variable domain, with the rest obtained from reference TRBV7-2 and TRBJ2-5, is as follows: GAGVSQSPSNKVTEKGKDVELRCDPISGHTALYWYRQSLGQGLEFLIYFQGNSAPDKSGLPSDRFSAERTGGSVSTLTIQRTQQEDSAVYLCASSLDGAGTQYFGPGTRLLVL.

In regard to this clone: With only one base between it and a far larger clone, this is likely a read error. This rearrangement joins TRBV28 to TRBJ2-7, with a tentative D call TRBD1 (5 bases). The germline V gene encodes CDR1 MDHEN and CDR2 SYDVKM. The CDR3 extends over 13 amino acids. CDR3: CASSSRQWYEQCF. In DNA form, the CDR3 reads TGTGCCAGCAGTTCACGACAGTGGTACGAGCAGTGCTTC.

This clone was observed once. The chain uses TRBV6-5 and TRBJ1-5, with D unclear. The germline CDR1 and CDR2 sequences are MNHEY and SVGAGI. Trimming pared 7 bases from V and 6 bases from J, leaving 10 bases between. The CDR3 is 12 residues long. This chain's CDR3 is CASKVFAQPQHF. The CDR3 DNA follows: TGTGCCAGCAAGGTTTTTGCTCAGCCCCAGCATTTT.

This clone was seen a single time. A far larger clone is one base from this, pointing to a likely read error. The sample has other DNA sequences that encode this CDR3 too. The chain couples TRBV28 to TRBJ1-4; TRBD1 matches at 9 bases. This CDR3 has 15 amino acids. Germline V gives CDR1 MDHEN, CDR2 SYDVKM. The CDR3 protein is CASSTRTGDNEKLFF. The CDR3, as DNA: TGTGCCAGCAGTACCCGGACAGGGGATAATGAAAAACTGTTCTTT.

As to this clone: It differs at one base from a far larger clone, so likely a read error. Other DNA sequences in the same sample also yield this CDR3. The chain has TRBV4-1 and TRBJ1-2; no reliable D call. Germline CDR1 MGHRA, CDR2 YSYEKL. This CDR3 contains 15 residues. The CDR3 here is CASSQEMGSNYGYTF. The CDR3 bases are TGTGCCAGCAGCCAAGAGATGGGAAGTAACTATGGCTACACCTTC.

This rearrangement joins TRBV29-1 to TRBJ1-1; D uncertain. Germline lookup yields CDR1 SQVTM and CDR2 ANQGSEA. The V and J ends lost 3 bases and 0 bases respectively, with 8 bases between them. The CDR3 length is 13 residues. The CDR3 sequence is CSVDLSMNTEAFF. The CDR3 nucleotides read TGCAGCGTTGACTTGTCCATGAACACTGAAGCTTTCTTT.

The gene calls are TRBV7-3 and TRBJ2-2; tentative D call: TRBD2 (6 bases). There are 15 residues in the CDR3. V lost 2 bases, J lost 4 bases, and 11 bases lay in between. Germline V gives CDR1 SGHTA, CDR2 FQGTGA. The DNA of the CDR3 is TGTGCCAGCAGCTTAGCGCAGGGAGGCACCGGGGAGCTGTTTTTT. This encodes CASSLAQGGTGELFF. The variable domain in full, completed from reference TRBV7-3 and TRBJ2-2, reads GAGVSQTPSNKVTEKGKYVELRCDPISGHTALYWYRQSLGQGPEFLIYFQGTGAADDSGLPNDRFFAVRPEGSVSTLKIQRTERGDSAVYLCASSLAQGGTGELFFGEGSRLTVL.

For this clone: Other DNA variants within this sample encode the same CDR3. The V call is TRBV5-1, the J call TRBJ2-3; D ambiguous. V was shortened by 0 bases and J by 1 base, with 6 bases between the two germline ends. Germline CDR1 and CDR2: SGHRS and YFSETQ. The CDR3 is 14 amino acids. Written as DNA, the CDR3 is TGCGCCAGCAGCTTGGATGCGGGCACAGATACGCAGTATTTT. It specifies CASSLDAGTDTQYF.

The rearrangement joins TRBV5-1 to TRBJ2-7, with D uncertain. The germline V gene has CDR1 SGHRS and CDR2 YFSETQ. The CDR3 runs 11 residues. Between the trimmed V and J ends, which lost 5 bases and 6 bases, there was a span of 9 bases. CDR3 amino acids: CASRGSGEQYF. CDR3 bases: TGCGCCAGCAGGGGTTCGGGCGAGCAGTACTTC.

With regard to this clone: A read error is likely here: a far larger clone is one base away. This chain links TRBV25-1 with TRBJ1-5; 7 bases agree with TRBD1. The CDR3 runs to 13 residues. Losses at the gene ends were 6 bases for V and 2 bases for J; bases not matched to a gene: 1. Germline CDR1 MGHDK, CDR2 SYGVNS. CDR3 nucleotides: TGTGCCAGCAGAACAGGGGGCAATCAGCCCCAGCATTTT. Translated, it gives CASRTGGNQPQHF.

The chain employs TRBV19 and TRBJ2-2, with D maybe TRBD2 (6 bases). The CDR3 has 16 amino acids. The germline V and J ends were trimmed by 0 bases and 5 bases, with 13 bases remaining between them. Germline V gives CDR1 LNHDA, CDR2 SQIVND (reference sequence). In nucleotides, the CDR3 is TGTGCCAGTAGTATAGACCCCCGGGAGAGTACCGGGGAGCTGTTTTTT. Residues: CASSIDPRESTGELFF.

Turning to this clone: Other DNA sequences in this sample translate to the same CDR3. The chain links TRBV5-4 to TRBJ2-5; possible D gene TRBD1, 6 bases. Deletions cut 4 bases from V and 2 bases from J, with 12 bases between. Germline-derived CDR1 and CDR2 are SGHNT and YYREEE (reference sequence). This CDR3 spans 14 amino acids. The chain's CDR3 is CASSLGQTQETQYF. CDR3 nucleotides: TGTGCCAGCAGCCTCGGACAGACTCAAGAGACCCAGTACTTC.

This sequence joins TRBV28 and TRBJ1-1; 9 bases agree with TRBD1. V was clipped by 5 bases and J by 0 bases; unmatched bases: 7. Germline lookup yields CDR1 MDHEN and CDR2 SYDVKM. This CDR3 has 16 residues. As DNA, the CDR3 is TGTGCCAGCAGTCAGGGACAGGGAATCATGAACACTGAAGCTTTCTTT. Amino acid sequence: CASSQGQGIMNTEAFF.

This clone has a single count. The chain has TRBV6-5 and TRBJ2-7; D not certain. This CDR3 is built from 13 residues. Between the trimmed V and J ends, which lost 2 bases and 2 bases, there was a span of 7 bases. Germline assignment: CDR1 MNHEY and CDR2 SVGAGI. CDR3 nucleotide sequence: TGTGCCAGCAGTTACGCCCAGACCTACGAGCAGTACTTC. Protein: CASSYAQTYEQYF.

This clone occurred many times. V and J are TRBV19 and TRBJ2-1, with D possibly matching TRBD2 (6 bases). The CDR3 consists of 14 residues. CDR1 and CDR2 from the germline V gene are LNHDA and SQIVND (reference sequence). Trimming pared 3 bases from V and 5 bases from J, leaving 11 bases between. CDR3: CASSIPSDHNEQFF. The CDR3, as DNA: TGTGCCAGTAGTATCCCTAGCGACCACAATGAGCAGTTCTTC.

This clone was seen just once. The V call is TRBV5-4, the J call TRBJ1-3, with D tentatively TRBD1 (5 bases). Germline V gene data show CDR1 as SGHNT and CDR2 as YYREEE (reference sequence). Trimming cost V 3 bases and J 3 bases, with 10 bases left between them. The CDR3 loop spans 14 amino acids. This CDR3 reads CASSSRDGGNTIYF. The CDR3 nucleotides read TGTGCCAGCAGCTCACGGGACGGTGGAAACACCATATATTTT.

Concerning this clone itself: A far bigger clonotype differs at one base, so this is likely a read error. The rearrangement uses TRBV30 and TRBJ1-2; the match to TRBD1 covers 8 bases. The CDR3 loop spans 13 amino acids. Germline values: CDR1 GTSNPN, CDR2 SVGIG (reference sequence). The CDR3 sequence is CARSALQGGGYTF. CDR3 bases: TGTGCCCGGAGTGCCCTACAGGGGGGAGGCTACACCTTC.

The rearrangement uses TRBV2 and TRBJ2-5; a weak D match, TRBD2 (5 bases). Germline V gene sequence: CDR1 SNHLY, CDR2 FYNNEI. V shed 4 bases and J shed 2 bases, with 14 bases lying between them. The CDR3 contains 15 residues. CDR3 amino acids: CASSGTSSSQETQYF. CDR3 bases: TGTGCCAGCAGTGGAACCTCTAGCAGTCAAGAGACCCAGTACTTC.